The present entry profiles one TCR beta chain with its context. Antigen: not known. The sample is drawn from a study of blood T cell dynamics during melanoma immunotherapy. Time point in this sample: week 3, after first cycle of checkpoint inhibitor. Samples come from before therapy and from week 3 after the first blockade cycle. Apart from two fast progressors, RECIST 1.1 response was judged 12 weeks post-infusion. The germline V and J ends were trimmed by 7 bases and 1 base, with 16 bases remaining between them. The germline V gene encodes CDR1 MDHEN and CDR2 SYDVKM. The CDR3 sequence is 15 residues long. General study findings and limits: Immune-effector CD8+ cells best matched cell-free DNA CDR3 sequences and were most clonal.

Only in-frame clones appear in the TCRdb table, and some are missing; sequencing was by immunoSEQ multiplex PCR. The table has fewer than 20,000 clones, approximately 94% seen once. The sequenced sample was effector memory CD8+ T cells from blood, obtained from a patient treated with checkpoint blockade. This TCR came from a human donor with melanoma. The gene calls are TRBV28 and TRBJ2-5, with D possibly TRBD1 on 5 matching bases. The CDR3 coding sequence is TGTGCCAGCACCCATGGGGCAGCGATCCAAGAGACCCAGTACTTC. This sequence encodes CASTHGAAIQETQYF.